Listed below are T cell receptor beta chains from one sample, sequenced in a study of cytomegalovirus exposure and HLA in healthy donors. Some clones are missing from TCRdb's copy, which holds only in-frame ones; the method was immunoSEQ multiplex PCR. The sample includes some 160,000 clones, 65% to 85% of them seen just once. Specimen: PBMCs. Source of these receptors: a male donor in good health and CMV-seropositive. Both conserved end residues are part of each CDR3. D genes are given only for firm matches. Clone size is stated in some rows and not others, as once, few, many or a class when expanded.

v_gene	j_gene	d_gene	abundance	CDR3nt	CDR3aa
TRBV6-1	TRBJ2-7	TRBD1	NA	TGTGCCAGCAGGCGACAGGGCGCCTACGAGCAGTACTTC	CASRRQGAYEQYF
TRBV28	TRBJ1-3	TRBD1	NA	TGTGCCAGCAGCCTATTACAGGGGGACTTCTCTGGAAACACCATATATTTT	CASSLLQGDFSGNTIYF
TRBV28	TRBJ2-7	TRBD1	NA	TGTGCCAGCAGCACAGGGGGCGCGGGCTACTACGAGCAGTACTTC	CASSTGGAGYYEQYF
TRBV7-8	TRBJ2-7	NA	few	TGTGCCAGCAGTTCCACCTCAGGGTTTGGCGAGCAGTACTTC	CASSSTSGFGEQYF
TRBV5-4	TRBJ2-5	TRBD2	NA	TGTGCCAGCAGCTTGGTAGCGGGAGAGGGGACCCAGTACTTC	CASSLVAGEGTQYF
TRBV12-5	TRBJ2-1	TRBD2	NA	TGTGCTAGTGGCACGACTAGCGACTACAATGAGCAGTTCTTC	CASGTTSDYNEQFF
TRBV4-1	TRBJ2-7	TRBD2	NA	TGCGCCAGCAGCCACCCCTTAGCGGGAGGGGACTACGAGCAGTACTTC	CASSHPLAGGDYEQYF
TRBV27	TRBJ1-5	NA	few	TGTGCCAGCAGTTTATACGGTCCGGGTCGGGGCAATCAGCCCCAGCATTTT	CASSLYGPGRGNQPQHF
TRBV18	TRBJ1-1	NA	NA	TGTGCCAGCTCACCACGGCCCGGACAGTCCCACAACACTGAAGCTTTCTTT	CASSPRPGQSHNTEAFF
TRBV27	TRBJ2-7	NA	NA	TGTGCCAGCAGCTCAAGAGGACATATCTCCTACGAGCAGTACTTC	CASSSRGHISYEQYF
TRBV4-2	TRBJ2-1	TRBD2	NA	TGTGCCAGCAGCCTCTCCTCTAGCGGGAGGGCCCTCTACAATGAGCAGTTCTTC	CASSLSSSGRALYNEQFF
TRBV30	TRBJ1-5	TRBD1	NA	TGTGCCTGGAAGTCCGGGACAGGGAAACAGCCCCAGCATTTT	CAWKSGTGKQPQHF
TRBV28	TRBJ2-3	TRBD2	NA	TGTGCCAGCAGGACAAGTAGCGGGAACACAGATACGCAGTATTTT	CASRTSSGNTDTQYF
TRBV27	TRBJ1-2	TRBD1	NA	TGTGCCAGCGATGGGACAGGGGGCGTACCTAACTATGGCTACACCTTC	CASDGTGGVPNYGYTF
TRBV7-9	TRBJ1-1	NA	NA	TGTGCCAGCAGCTTAGGCGAGTCTAACCCGAGGACTGAAGCTTTCTTT	CASSLGESNPRTEAFF
TRBV6-1	TRBJ2-7	TRBD2	NA	TGTGCCAGCAGTGAACGCGTCAGCGGCTCTAGCGGGAGTGCCCACGAGCAGTACTTC	CASSERVSGSSGSAHEQYF
TRBV5-4	TRBJ2-7	TRBD2	NA	TGTGCCAGCAGCTCCCGGACTAGCGGGTACGAGCAGTACTTC	CASSSRTSGYEQYF
TRBV6-1	TRBJ1-1	TRBD1	NA	TGTGCCAGCAGTGACGGACAGGGGGTTTCAGCTTTCTTT	CASSDGQGVSAFF
TRBV29-1	TRBJ1-4	TRBD1	NA	TGCAGCGCCGTACACAGGGGTTTTGGAGAACTGTTTTTT	CSAVHRGFGELFF
TRBV30	TRBJ1-1	NA	NA	TGTGCCTGCAGCCAGAGGCTCGGAGCTTTCTTT	CACSQRLGAFF
TRBV28	TRBJ2-1	TRBD2	few	TGTGCCAGCAGGGGAGCGGGAGGGAACGACAATGAGCAGTTCTTC	CASRGAGGNDNEQFF
TRBV6-1	TRBJ2-3	NA	once	TGTGCCAGCAGGGCCGGCGGCCCAGATACGCAGTATTTT	CASRAGGPDTQYF
TRBV28	TRBJ2-7	NA	once	TGTGCCAGCAGGCCCTCGGGGTTGGGCGAGCAGTACTTC	CASRPSGLGEQYF
TRBV5-4	TRBJ2-1	NA	NA	TGTGCCAGCAGCCCTGACCCAGGATCGTTTGATGAGCAGTTCTTC	CASSPDPGSFDEQFF
TRBV30	TRBJ2-7	TRBD2	NA	TGTGCCTGGAGGTCTGTCGGAACGGGACTAGCGGGAGGCTCGTACGAGCAGTACTTC	CAWRSVGTGLAGGSYEQYF
TRBV5-1	TRBJ2-5	NA	once	TGCGCCAGCAAGGGGGGTCTGTCCACTATCCGGGGGCGGGAGCAGTACTTC	CASKGGLSTIRGREQYF
TRBV5-8	TRBJ2-5	TRBD1	NA	TGTGCCAGCAGCTTGGCCGACAGGGGAAGGGAGACCCAGTACTTC	CASSLADRGRETQYF
TRBV2	TRBJ2-2	NA	once	TGTGCCAGCAGTCGGACTTCAAACACCGGGGAGCTGTTTTTT	CASSRTSNTGELFF